This T cell receptor beta chain was identified during a study of blood T cell repertoires in COVID-19. In this sample, this clone turned up once. Measured with immunoSEQ multiplex PCR; TCRdb has only the in-frame clones, and not every one. The sample comprises about 210,000 clones, around 82% of which are singletons, and about an eighth rests with the top ten. The source is a middle-aged woman with acute or convalescent COVID-19. Sequenced sample: peripheral blood.

The CDR3 spells CAGVKDAGSSNNEQFF. The DNA for the CDR3 is TGTGCCGGAGTCAAAGATGCAGGGTCTTCAAACAATGAGCAGTTCTTC. The chain employs TRBV2 and TRBJ2-1; tentative D call: TRBD1 (5 bases). Germline values: CDR1 SNHLY, CDR2 FYNNEI. The V and J ends lost 11 bases and 5 bases respectively, with 25 bases between them. This CDR3 has 16 amino acids.